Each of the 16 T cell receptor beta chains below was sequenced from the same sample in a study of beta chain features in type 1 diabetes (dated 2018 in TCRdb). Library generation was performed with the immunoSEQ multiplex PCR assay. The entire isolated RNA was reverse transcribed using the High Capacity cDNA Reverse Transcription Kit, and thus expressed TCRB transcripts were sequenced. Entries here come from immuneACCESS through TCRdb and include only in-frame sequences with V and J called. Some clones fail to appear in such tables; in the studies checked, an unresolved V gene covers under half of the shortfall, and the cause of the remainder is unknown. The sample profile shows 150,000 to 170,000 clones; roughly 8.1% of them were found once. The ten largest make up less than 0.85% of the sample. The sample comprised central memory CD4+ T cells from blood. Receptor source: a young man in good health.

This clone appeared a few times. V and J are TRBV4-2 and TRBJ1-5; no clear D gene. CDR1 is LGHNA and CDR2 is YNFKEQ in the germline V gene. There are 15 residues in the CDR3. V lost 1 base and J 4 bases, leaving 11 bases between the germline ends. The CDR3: CASSQAGSANQPQHF. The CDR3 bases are TGTGCCAGCAGCCAAGCTGGGAGCGCAAATCAGCCCCAGCATTTT.

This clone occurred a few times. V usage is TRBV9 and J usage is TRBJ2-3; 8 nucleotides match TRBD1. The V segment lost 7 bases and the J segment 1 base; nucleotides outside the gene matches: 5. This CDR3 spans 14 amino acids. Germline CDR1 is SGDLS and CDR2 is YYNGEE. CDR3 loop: CASAGTGGTDTQYF. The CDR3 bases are TGTGCCAGCGCCGGGACAGGCGGCACAGATACGCAGTATTTT.

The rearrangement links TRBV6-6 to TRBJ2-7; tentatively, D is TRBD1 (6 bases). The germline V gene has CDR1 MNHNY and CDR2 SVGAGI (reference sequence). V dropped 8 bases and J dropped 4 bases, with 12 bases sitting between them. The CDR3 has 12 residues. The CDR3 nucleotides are TGTGCCAGCGGGACACAAGAGTACGAGCAGTACTTC. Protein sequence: CASGTQEYEQYF.

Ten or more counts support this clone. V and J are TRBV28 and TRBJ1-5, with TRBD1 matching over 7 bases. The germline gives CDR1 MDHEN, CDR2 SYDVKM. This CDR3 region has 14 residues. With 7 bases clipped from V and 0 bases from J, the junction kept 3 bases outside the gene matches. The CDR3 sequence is CASTGGGSNQPQHF. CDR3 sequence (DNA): TGTGCCAGCACAGGGGGAGGTAGCAATCAGCCCCAGCATTTT.

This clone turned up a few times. CDR3 nucleotide sequence: TGTGCCAGCAGCCAAGCACTCCGGGACAGGGACACCGGGGAGCTGTTTTTT. Its protein product is CASSQALRDRDTGELFF. This sequence joins TRBV7-2 and TRBJ2-2; 9 nucleotides align to TRBD1. The germline V gene has CDR1 SGHTA and CDR2 FQGNSA. Trimming removed 5 bases from V and 3 bases from J; junction bases left unmatched: 10. The CDR3 is made up of 17 amino acids.

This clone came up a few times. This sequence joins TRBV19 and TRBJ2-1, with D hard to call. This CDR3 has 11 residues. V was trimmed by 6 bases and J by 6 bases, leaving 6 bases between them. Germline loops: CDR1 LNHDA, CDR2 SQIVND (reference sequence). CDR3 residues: CASSHPNEQFF. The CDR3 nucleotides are TGTGCCAGTAGCCATCCCAATGAGCAGTTCTTC.

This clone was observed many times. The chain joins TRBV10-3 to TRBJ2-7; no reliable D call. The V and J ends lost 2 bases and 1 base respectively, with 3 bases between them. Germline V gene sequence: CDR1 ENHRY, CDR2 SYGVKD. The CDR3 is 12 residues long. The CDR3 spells CAISETSYEQYF. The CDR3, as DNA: TGTGCCATCAGTGAGACTTCCTACGAGCAGTACTTC.

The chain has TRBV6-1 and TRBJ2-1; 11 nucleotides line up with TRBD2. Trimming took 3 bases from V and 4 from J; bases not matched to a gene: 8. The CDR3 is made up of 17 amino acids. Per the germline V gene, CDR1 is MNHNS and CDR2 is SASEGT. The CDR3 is CASSERLAGRLYNEQFF. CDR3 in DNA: TGTGCCAGCAGTGAGCGACTAGCGGGGCGGTTATACAATGAGCAGTTCTTC.

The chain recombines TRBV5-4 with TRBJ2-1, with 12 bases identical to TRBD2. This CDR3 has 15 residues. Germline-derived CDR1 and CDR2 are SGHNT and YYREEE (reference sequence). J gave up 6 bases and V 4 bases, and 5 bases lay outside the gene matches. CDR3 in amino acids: CASSPLAGGINEQFF. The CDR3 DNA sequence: TGTGCCAGCAGCCCCCTAGCGGGAGGGATCAATGAGCAGTTCTTC.

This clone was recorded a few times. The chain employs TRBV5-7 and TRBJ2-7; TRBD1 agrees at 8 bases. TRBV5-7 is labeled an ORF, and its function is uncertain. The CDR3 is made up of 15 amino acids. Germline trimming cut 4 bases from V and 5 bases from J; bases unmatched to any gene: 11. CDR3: CASSHEQGAVNEQYF. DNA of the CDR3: TGTGCCAGCAGCCACGAGCAGGGGGCGGTCAACGAGCAGTACTTC.

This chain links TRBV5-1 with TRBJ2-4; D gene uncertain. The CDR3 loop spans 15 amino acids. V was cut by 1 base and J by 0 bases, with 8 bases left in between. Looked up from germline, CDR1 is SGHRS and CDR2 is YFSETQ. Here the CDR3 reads CASSLNLLAKNIQYF. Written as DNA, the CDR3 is TGCGCCAGCAGCTTGAACCTACTAGCCAAAAACATTCAGTACTTC.

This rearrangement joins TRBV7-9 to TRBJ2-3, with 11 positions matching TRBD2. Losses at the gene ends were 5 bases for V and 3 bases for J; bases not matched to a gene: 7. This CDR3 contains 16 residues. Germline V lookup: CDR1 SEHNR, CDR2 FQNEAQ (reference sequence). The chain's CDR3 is CASSTSLAGGTDTQYF. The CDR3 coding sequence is TGTGCCAGCAGCACCTCCCTAGCGGGAGGAACAGATACGCAGTATTTT.

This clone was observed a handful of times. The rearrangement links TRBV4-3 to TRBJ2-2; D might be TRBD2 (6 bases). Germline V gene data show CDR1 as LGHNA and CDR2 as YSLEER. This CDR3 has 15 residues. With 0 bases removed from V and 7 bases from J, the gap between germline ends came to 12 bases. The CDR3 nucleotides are TGCGCCAGCAGCCAAGATCGGGGGATCAGCGGGGAGCTGTTTTTT. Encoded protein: CASSQDRGISGELFF.

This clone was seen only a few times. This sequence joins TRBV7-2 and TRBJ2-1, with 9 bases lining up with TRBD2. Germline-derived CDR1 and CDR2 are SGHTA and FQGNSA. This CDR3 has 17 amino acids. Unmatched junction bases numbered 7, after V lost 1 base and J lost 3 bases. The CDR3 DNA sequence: TGTGCCAGCAGCTTAGTATCGTCTAGCGGGGTCTACAATGAGCAGTTCTTC. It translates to CASSLVSSSGVYNEQFF.

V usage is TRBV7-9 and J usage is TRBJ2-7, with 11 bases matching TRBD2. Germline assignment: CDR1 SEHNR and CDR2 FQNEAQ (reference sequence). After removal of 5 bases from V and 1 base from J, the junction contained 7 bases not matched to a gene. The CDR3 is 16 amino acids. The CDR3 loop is CASSGTSGRWSYEQYF. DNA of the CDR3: TGTGCCAGCAGCGGAACTAGCGGGAGATGGTCCTACGAGCAGTACTTC. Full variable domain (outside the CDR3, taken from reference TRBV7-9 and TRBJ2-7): DTGVSQNPRHKITKRGQNVTFRCDPISEHNRLYWYRQTLGQGPEFLTYFQNEAQLEKSRLLSDRFSAERPKGSFSTLEIQRTEQGDSAMYLCASSGTSGRWSYEQYFGPGTRLTVT.

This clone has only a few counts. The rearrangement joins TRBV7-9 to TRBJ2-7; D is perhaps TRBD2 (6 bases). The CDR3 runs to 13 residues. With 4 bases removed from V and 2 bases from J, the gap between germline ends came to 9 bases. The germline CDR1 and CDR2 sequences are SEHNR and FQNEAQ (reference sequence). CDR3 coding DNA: TGTGCCAGCAGCTCGCGGGAAGCCTACGAGCAGTACTTC. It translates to CASSSREAYEQYF.